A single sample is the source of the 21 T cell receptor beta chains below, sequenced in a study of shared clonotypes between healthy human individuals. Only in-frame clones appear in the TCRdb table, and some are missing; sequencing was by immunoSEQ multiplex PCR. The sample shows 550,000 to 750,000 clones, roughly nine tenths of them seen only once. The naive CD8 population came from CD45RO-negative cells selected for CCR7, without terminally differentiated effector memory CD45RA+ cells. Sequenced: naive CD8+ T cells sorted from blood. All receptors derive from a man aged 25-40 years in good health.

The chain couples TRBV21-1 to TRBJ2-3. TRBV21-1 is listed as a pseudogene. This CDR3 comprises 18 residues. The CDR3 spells CASSKTPRERGHTDTQYF. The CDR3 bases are TGTGCCAGCAGCAAAACCCCCAGGGAGAGGGGCCACACAGATACGCAGTATTTT.

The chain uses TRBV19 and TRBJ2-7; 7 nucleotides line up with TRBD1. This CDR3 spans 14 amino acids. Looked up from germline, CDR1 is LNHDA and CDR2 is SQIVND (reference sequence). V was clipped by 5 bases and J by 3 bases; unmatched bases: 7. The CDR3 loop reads CASSPGTVLYEQYF. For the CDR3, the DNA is TGTGCCAGTAGTCCCGGGACAGTACTCTACGAGCAGTACTTC.

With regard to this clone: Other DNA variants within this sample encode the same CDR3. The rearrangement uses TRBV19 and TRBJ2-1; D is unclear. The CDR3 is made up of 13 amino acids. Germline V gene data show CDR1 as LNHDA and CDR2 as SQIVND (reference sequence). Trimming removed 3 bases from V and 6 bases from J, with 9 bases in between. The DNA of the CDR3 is TGTGCCAGTAGTATCATTCAGAGCAATGAGCAGTTCTTC. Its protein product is CASSIIQSNEQFF.

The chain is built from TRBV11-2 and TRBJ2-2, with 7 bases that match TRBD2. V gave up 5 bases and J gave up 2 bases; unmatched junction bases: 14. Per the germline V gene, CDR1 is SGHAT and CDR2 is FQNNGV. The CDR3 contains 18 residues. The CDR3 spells CASSGGVQGGPNTGELFF. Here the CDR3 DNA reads TGTGCCAGCAGCGGAGGCGTCCAGGGAGGGCCAAACACCGGGGAGCTGTTTTTT.

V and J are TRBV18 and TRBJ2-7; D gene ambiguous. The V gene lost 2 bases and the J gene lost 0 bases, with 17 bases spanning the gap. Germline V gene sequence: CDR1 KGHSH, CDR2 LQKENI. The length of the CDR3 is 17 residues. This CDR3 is CASSPAEEAHLSYEQYF. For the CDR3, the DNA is TGTGCCAGCTCACCAGCCGAAGAGGCCCACCTCTCCTACGAGCAGTACTTC.

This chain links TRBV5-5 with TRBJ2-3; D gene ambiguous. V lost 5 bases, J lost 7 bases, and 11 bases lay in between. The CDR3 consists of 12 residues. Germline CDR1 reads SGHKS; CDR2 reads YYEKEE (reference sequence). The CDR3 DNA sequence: TGTGCCAGCAGGAACGACAAAAATACGCAGTATTTT. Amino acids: CASRNDKNTQYF.

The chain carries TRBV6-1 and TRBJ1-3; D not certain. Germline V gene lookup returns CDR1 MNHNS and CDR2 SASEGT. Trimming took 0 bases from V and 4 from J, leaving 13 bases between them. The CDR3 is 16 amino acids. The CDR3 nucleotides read TGTGCCAGCAGTGAAGCGGCCGACGATCCGGGAAACACCATATATTTT. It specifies CASSEAADDPGNTIYF.

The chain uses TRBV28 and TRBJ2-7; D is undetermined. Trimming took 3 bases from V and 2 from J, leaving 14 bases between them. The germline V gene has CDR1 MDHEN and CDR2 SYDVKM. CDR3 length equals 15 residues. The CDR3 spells CASSFYGSLPYEQYF. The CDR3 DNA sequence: TGTGCCAGCAGTTTCTACGGGTCCTTGCCCTACGAGCAGTACTTC.

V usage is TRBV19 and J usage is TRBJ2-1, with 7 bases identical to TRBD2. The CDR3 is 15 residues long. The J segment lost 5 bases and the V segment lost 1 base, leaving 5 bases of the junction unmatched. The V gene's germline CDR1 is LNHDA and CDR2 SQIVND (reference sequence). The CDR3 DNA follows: TGTGCCAGTAGTATAGGGGCTAGCGGCCACAATGAGCAGTTCTTC. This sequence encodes CASSIGASGHNEQFF.

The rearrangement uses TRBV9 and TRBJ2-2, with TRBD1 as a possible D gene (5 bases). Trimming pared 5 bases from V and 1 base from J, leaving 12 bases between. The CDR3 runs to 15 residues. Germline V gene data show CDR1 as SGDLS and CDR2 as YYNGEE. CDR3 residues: CASSDSLKNTGELFF. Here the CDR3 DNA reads TGTGCCAGCAGTGACAGCCTGAAGAACACCGGGGAGCTGTTTTTT. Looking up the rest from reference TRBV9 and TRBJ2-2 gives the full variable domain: DSGVTQTPKHLITATGQRVTLRCSPRSGDLSVYWYQQSLDQGLQFLIQYYNGEERAKGNILERFSAQQFPDLHSELNLSSLELGDSALYFCASSDSLKNTGELFFGEGSRLTVL.

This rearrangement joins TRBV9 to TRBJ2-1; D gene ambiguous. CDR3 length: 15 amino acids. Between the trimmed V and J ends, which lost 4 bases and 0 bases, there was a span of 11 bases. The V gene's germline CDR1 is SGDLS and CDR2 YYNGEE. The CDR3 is CASSPRRYSYNEQFF. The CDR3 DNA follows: TGTGCCAGCAGCCCCCGCAGATACTCCTACAATGAGCAGTTCTTC.

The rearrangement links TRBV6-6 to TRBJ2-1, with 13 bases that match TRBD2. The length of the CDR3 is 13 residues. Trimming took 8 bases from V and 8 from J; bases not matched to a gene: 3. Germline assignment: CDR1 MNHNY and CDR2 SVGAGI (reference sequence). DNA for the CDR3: TGTGCCAGCGGGACTAGCGGGAAGGATGAGCAGTTCTTC. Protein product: CASGTSGKDEQFF.

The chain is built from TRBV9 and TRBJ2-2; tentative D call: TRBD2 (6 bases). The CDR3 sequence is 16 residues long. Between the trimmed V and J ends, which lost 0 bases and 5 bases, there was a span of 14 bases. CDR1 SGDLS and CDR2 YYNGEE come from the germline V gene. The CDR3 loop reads CASSVGVAEGTGELFF. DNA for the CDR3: TGTGCCAGCAGCGTAGGCGTAGCGGAGGGGACCGGGGAGCTGTTTTTT. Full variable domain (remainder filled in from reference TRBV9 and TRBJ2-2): DSGVTQTPKHLITATGQRVTLRCSPRSGDLSVYWYQQSLDQGLQFLIQYYNGEERAKGNILERFSAQQFPDLHSELNLSSLELGDSALYFCASSVGVAEGTGELFFGEGSRLTVL.

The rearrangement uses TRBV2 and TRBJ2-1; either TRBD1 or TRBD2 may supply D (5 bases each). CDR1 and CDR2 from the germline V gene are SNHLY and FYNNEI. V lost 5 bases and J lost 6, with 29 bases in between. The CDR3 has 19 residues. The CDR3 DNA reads TGTGCCAGCAGTTACGACCCCCGGGGCACGTTCCCGATCTTCAATGAGCAGTTCTTC. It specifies CASSYDPRGTFPIFNEQFF.

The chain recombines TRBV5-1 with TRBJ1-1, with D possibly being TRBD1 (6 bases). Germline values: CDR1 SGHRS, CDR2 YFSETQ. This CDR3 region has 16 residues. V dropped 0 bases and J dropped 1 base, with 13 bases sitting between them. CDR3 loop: CASSLEWGRRNTEAFF. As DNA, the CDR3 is TGCGCCAGCAGCTTGGAATGGGGGCGCAGGAACACTGAAGCTTTCTTT. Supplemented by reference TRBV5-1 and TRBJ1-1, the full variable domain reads KAGVTQTPRYLIKTRGQQVTLSCSPISGHRSVSWYQQTPGQGLQFLFEYFSETQRNKGNFPGRFSGRQFSNSRSEMNVSTLELGDSALYLCASSLEWGRRNTEAFFGQGTRLTVV.

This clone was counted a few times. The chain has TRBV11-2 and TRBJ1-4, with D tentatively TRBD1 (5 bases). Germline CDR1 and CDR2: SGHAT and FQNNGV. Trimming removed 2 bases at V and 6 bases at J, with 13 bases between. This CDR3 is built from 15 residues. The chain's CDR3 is CASSLPGPEDEKLFF. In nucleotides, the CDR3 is TGTGCCAGCAGCTTACCGGGACCAGAGGATGAAAAACTGTTTTTT. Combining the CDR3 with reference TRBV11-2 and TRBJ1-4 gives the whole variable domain EAGVAQSPRYKIIEKRQSVAFWCNPISGHATLYWYQQILGQGPKLLIQFQNNGVVDDSQLPKDRFSAERLKGVDSTLKIQPAKLEDSAVYLCASSLPGPEDEKLFFGSGTQLSVL.

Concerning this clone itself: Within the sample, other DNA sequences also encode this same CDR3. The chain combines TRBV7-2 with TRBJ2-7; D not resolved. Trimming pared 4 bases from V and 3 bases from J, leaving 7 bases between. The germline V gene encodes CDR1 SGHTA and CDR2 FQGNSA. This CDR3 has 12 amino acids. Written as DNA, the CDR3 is TGTGCCAGCAGCTCTAGGTTCTACGAGCAGTACTTC. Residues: CASSSRFYEQYF.

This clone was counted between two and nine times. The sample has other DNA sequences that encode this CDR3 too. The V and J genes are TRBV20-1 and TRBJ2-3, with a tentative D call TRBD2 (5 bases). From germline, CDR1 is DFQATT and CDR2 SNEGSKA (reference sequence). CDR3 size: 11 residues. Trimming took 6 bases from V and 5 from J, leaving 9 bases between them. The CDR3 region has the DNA TGCAGTGCCCGGGAAATAGATACGCAGTATTTT. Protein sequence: CSAREIDTQYF.

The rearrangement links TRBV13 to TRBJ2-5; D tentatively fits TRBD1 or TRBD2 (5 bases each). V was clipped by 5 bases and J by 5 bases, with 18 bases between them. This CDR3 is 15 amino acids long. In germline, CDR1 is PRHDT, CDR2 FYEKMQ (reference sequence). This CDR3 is CASSPLGERRETQYF. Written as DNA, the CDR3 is TGTGCCAGCAGCCCCCTAGGGGAGCGTCGGGAGACCCAGTACTTC.

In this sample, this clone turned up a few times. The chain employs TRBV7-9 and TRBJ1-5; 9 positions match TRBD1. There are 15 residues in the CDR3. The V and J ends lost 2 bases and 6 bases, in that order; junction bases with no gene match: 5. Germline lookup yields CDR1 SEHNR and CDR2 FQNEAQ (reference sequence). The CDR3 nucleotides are TGTGCCAGCAGCTTATCAACAGGGGGCGGTCAGCCCCAGCATTTT. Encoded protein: CASSLSTGGGQPQHF.

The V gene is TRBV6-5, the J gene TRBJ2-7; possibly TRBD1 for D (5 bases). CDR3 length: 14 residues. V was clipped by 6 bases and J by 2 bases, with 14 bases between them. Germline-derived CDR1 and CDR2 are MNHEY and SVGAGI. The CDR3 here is CASSDSLFPYEQYF. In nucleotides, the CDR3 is TGTGCCAGCAGCGACAGCCTGTTTCCCTACGAGCAGTACTTC.